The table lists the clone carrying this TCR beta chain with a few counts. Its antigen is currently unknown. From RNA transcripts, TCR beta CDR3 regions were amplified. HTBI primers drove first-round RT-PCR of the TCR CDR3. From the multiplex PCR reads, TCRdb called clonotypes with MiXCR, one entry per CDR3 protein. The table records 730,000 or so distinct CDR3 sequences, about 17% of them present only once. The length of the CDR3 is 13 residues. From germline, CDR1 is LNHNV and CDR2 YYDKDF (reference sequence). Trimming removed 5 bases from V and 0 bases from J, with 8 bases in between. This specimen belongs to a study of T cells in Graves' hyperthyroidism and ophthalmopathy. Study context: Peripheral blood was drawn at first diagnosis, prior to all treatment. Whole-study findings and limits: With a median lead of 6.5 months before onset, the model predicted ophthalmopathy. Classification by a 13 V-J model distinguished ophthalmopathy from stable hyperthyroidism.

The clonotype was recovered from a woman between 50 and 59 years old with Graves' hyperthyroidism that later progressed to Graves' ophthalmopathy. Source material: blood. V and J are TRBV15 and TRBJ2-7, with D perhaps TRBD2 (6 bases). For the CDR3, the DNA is TGTGCCACCAGCCGGGAGAGCTCCTACGAGCAGTACTTC. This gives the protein CATSRESSYEQYF. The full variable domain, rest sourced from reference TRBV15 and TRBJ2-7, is DAMVIQNPRYQVTQFGKPVTLSCSQTLNHNVMYWYQQKSSQAPKLLFHYYDKDFNNEADTPDNFQSRRPNTSFCFLDIRSPGLGDTAMYLCATSRESSYEQYFGPGTRLTVT.